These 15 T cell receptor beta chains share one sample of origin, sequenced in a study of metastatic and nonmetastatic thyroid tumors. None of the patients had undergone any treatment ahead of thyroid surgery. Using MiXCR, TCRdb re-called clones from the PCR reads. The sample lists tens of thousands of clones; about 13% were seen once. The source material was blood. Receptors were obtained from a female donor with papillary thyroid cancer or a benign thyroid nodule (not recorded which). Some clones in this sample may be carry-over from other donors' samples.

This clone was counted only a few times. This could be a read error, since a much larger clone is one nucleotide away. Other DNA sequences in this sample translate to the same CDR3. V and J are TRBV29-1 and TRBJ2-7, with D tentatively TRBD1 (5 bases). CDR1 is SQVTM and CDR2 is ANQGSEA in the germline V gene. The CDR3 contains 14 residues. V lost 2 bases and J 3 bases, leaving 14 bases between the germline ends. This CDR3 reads CSVETTGALYEQYF. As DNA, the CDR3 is TGCAGCGTTGAAACTACAGGAGCCCTCTACGAGCAGTACTTC.

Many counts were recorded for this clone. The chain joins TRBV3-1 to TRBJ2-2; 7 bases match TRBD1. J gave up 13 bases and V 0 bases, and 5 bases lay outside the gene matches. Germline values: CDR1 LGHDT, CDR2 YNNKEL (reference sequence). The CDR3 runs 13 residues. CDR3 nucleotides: TGTGCCAGCAGCCAAGAAGCAAGGGGGCTGCTGTTTTTT. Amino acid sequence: CASSQEARGLLFF.

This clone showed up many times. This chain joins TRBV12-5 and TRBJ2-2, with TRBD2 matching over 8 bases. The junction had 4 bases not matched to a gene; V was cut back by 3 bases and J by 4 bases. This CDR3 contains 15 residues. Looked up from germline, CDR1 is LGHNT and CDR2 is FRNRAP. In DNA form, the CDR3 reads TGTGCTAGTGGTTTACCGGGGGGGCGCACCGGGGAGCTGTTTTTT. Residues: CASGLPGGRTGELFF.

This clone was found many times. This CDR3 is CATSDSNSEANYGYTF. The CDR3 nucleotides read TGTGCCACCAGTGATTCCAATTCGGAAGCTAACTATGGCTACACCTTC. V usage is TRBV24-1 and J usage is TRBJ1-2; D remains ambiguous. The ends were cut back, 2 bases at V and 0 bases at J, with 12 bases in the middle. Germline V gene lookup returns CDR1 KGHDR and CDR2 SFDVKD. CDR3 length: 16 residues.

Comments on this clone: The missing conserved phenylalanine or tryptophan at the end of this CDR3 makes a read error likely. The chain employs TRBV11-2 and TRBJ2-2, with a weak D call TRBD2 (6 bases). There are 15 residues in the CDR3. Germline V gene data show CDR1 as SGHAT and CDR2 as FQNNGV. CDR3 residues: CASSWDFFNTAELFV. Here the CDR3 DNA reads TGTGCCAGCAGCTGGGACTTCTTTAACACCGCGGAGCTGTTTGTT.

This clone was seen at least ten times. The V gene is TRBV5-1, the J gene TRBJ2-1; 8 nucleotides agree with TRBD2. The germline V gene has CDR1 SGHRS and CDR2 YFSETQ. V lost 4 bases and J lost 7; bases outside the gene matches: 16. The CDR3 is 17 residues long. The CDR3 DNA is TGCGCCAGCAGCCCCCAAGGGCGGGGGGTGCTGTCAAATGAGCAGTTCTTC. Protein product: CASSPQGRGVLSNEQFF.

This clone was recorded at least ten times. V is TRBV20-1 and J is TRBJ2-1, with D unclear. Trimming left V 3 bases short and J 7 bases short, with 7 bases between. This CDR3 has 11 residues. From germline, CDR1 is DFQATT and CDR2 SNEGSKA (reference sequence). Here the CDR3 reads CSASYRNEQFF. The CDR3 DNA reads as TGCAGTGCTAGCTATCGGAATGAGCAGTTCTTC.

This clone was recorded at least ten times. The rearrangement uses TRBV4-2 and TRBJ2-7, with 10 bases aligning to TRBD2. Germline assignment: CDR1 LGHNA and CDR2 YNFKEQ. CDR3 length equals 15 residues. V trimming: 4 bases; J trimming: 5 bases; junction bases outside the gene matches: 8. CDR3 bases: TGTGCCAGCAGCCTGAGCGGGGGGGTCGATAACGAGCAGTACTTC. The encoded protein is CASSLSGGVDNEQYF.

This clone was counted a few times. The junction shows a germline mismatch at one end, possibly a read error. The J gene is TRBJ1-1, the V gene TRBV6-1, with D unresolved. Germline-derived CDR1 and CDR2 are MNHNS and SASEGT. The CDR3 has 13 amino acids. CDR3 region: CASSERGNAESFF. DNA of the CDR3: TGTGCCAGCAGTGAACGGGGAAACGCTGAATCTTTCTTT.

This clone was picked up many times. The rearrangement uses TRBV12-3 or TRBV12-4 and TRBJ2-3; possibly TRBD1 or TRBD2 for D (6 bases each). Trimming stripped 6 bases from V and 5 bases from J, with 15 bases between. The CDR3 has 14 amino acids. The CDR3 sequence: CASRSGGRGDTQYF. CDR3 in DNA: TGTGCCAGCAGATCCGGGGGCCGGGGAGATACGCAGTATTTT.

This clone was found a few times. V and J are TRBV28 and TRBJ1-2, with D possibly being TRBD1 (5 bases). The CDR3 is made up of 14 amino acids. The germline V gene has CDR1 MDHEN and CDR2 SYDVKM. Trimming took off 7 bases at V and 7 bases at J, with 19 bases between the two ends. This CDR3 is CASIAGHTGGGYTF. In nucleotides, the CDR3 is TGTGCCAGCATCGCCGGACATACCGGAGGTGGCTACACCTTC.

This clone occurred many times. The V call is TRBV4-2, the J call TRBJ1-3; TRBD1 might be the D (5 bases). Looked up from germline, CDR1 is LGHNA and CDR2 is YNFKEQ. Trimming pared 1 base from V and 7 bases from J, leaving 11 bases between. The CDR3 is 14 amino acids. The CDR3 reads CASSQGQSENTIYF. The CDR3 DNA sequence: TGTGCCAGCAGCCAAGGACAGTCCGAGAACACCATATATTTT.

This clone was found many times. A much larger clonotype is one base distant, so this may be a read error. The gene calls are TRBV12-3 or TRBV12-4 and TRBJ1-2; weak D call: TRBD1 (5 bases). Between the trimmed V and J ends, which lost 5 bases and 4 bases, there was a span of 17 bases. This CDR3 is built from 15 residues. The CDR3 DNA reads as TGTGCCAGCAGTCTTGGTCCGGGACGAAGCTATGGCTACACCTTC. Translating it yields CASSLGPGRSYGYTF.

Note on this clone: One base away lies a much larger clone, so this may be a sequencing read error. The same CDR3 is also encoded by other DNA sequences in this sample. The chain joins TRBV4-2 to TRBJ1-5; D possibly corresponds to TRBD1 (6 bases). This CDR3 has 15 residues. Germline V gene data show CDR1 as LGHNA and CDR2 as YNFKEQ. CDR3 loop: CASSQDTSGEQPQHF. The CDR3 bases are TGTGCCAGCAGCCAAGATACGTCAGGGGAACAGCCCCAGCATTTC.

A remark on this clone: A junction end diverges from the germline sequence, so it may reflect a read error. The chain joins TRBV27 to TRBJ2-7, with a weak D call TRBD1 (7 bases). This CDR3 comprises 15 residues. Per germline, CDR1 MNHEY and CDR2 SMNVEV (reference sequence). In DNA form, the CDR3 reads TGTGCCAGCAGTTTACAGGGGGGTATCAACTACGAGAAGTACTTC. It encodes CASSLQGGINYEKYF.